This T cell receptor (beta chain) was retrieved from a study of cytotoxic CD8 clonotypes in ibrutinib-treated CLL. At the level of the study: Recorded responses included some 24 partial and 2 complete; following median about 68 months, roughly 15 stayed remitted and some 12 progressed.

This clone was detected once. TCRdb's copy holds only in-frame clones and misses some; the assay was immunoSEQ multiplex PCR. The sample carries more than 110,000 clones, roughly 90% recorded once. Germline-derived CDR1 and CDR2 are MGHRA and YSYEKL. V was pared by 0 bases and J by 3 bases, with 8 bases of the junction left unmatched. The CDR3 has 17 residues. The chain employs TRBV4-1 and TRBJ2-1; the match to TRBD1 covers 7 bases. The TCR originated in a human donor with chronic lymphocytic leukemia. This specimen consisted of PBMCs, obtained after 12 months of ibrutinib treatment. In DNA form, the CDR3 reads TGCGCCAGCAGCCAAGATCGGGACAGTTCTTTCTACAATGAGCAGTTCTTC. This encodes CASSQDRDSSFYNEQFF.